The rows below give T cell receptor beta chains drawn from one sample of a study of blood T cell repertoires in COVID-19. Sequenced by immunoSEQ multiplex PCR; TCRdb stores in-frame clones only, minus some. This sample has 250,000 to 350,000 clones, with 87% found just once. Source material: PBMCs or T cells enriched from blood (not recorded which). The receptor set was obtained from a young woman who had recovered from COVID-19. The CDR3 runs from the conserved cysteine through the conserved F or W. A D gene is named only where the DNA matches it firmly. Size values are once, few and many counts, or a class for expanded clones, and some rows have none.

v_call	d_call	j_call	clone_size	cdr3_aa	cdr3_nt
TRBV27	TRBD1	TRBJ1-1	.	CASSRDRGVNTEAFF	TGTGCCAGCAGTAGGGACAGGGGGGTTAACACTGAAGCTTTCTTT
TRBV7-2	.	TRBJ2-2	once	CASSPSRGLNTGELFF	TGTGCCAGCAGCCCCTCGCGGGGACTGAACACCGGGGAGCTGTTTTTT
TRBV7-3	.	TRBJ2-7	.	CASSQADSYEQYF	TGTGCCAGCAGCCAGGCCGACTCCTACGAGCAGTACTTC
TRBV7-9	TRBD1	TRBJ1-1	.	CASSTRQGDTEAFF	TGTGCCAGCAGCACTCGACAGGGGGACACTGAAGCTTTCTTT
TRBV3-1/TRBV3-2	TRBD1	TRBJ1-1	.	CASSHPTTGGGLAFF	TGTGCCAGCAGCCATCCCACCACAGGGGGCGGATTGGCTTTCTTT
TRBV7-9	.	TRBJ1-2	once	CASSLSTDYGYTF	TGTGCCAGCAGCTTATCGACAGACTATGGCTACACCTTC
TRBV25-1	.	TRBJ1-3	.	CASSHLSSGNTIYF	TGTGCCAGCAGTCACCTGAGCTCTGGAAACACCATATATTTT
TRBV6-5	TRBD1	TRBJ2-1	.	CASTQDRVNEQFF	TGTGCCAGCACCCAGGACAGGGTCAATGAGCAGTTCTTC
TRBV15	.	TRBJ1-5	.	CATSRDLTNPSSQPQHF	TGTGCCACCAGCAGAGATCTCACTAATCCATCCAGTCAGCCCCAGCATTTT
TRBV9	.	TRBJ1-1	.	CASSPTSFRDTEAFF	TGTGCCAGCAGCCCTACGTCATTTCGGGACACTGAAGCTTTCTTT
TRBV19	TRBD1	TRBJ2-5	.	CASKGQPGETQYF	TGTGCCAGTAAGGGACAGCCCGGGGAGACCCAGTACTTC
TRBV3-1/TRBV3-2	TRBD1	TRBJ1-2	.	CASSRRQGTYGYTF	TGTGCCAGCAGCCGTAGACAGGGCACCTATGGCTACACCTTC
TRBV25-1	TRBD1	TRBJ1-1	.	CASRETGGAGDTEAFF	TGTGCCAGCCGTGAAACAGGGGGCGCAGGGGACACTGAAGCTTTCTTT
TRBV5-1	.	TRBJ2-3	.	CASKSVGRTDTQYF	TGCGCCAGCAAATCGGTGGGGAGGACAGATACGCAGTATTTT
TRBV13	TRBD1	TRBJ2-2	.	CASSFPGQGGTGELFF	TGTGCCAGCAGCTTCCCAGGACAGGGCGGCACCGGGGAGCTGTTTTTT
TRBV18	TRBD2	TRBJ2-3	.	CASSPRLTSGGLTDTQYF	TGTGCCAGCTCACCACGTCTTACTAGCGGGGGGCTCACAGATACGCAGTATTTT
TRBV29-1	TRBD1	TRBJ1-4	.	CSVRDRQREKLFF	TGCAGCGTTAGGGACAGGCAGAGGGAAAAACTGTTTTTT
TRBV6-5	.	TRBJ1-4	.	CASSFGRLVEKLFF	TGTGCCAGCAGTTTCGGCAGACTAGTTGAAAAACTGTTTTTT
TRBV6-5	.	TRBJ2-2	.	CASSTGQNTGELFF	TGTGCCAGCAGTACGGGACAGAACACCGGGGAGCTGTTTTTT
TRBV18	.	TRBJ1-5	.	CASSHRDSNQPQHF	TGTGCCAGCTCGCACAGGGATAGCAATCAGCCCCAGCATTTT
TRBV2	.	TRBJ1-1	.	CASSVKERTEAFF	TGTGCCAGCAGTGTGAAGGAGAGGACTGAAGCTTTCTTT
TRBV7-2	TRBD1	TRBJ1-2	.	CASRTPGQNYGYTF	TGTGCCAGCAGAACCCCGGGACAGAACTATGGCTACACCTTC
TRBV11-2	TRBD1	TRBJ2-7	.	CASSSRTGGAVYEQYF	TGTGCCAGCAGCTCCCGGACAGGGGGCGCTGTCTACGAGCAGTACTTC
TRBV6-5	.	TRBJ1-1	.	CASKTQGADEAFF	TGTGCCAGTAAGACCCAAGGGGCGGACGAAGCTTTCTTT
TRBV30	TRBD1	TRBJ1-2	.	CAWSADRGLGYTF	TGTGCCTGGAGCGCGGACAGGGGGCTCGGCTACACCTTC
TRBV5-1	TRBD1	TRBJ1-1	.	CASRDRATEAFF	TGCGCCAGCCGGGACAGGGCCACTGAAGCTTTCTTT
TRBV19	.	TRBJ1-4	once	CASQPGANSAYEKLFF	TGTGCCAGTCAACCTGGGGCTAATTCGGCTTATGAAAAACTGTTTTTT
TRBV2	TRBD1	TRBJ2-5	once	CASSTGGRETQYF	TGTGCCAGCAGTACAGGGGGCCGGGAGACCCAGTACTTC
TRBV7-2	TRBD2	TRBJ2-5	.	CASSFRGGAPETQYF	TGTGCCAGCAGCTTTCGCGGGGGGGCCCCCGAGACCCAGTACTTC
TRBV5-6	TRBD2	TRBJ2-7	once	CASSLGPSGDSYEQYF	TGTGCCAGCAGCTTGGGCCCTAGCGGGGACTCCTACGAGCAGTACTTC
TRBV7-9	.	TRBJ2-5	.	CASSPMARVQETQYF	TGTGCCAGCAGCCCGATGGCCAGGGTTCAAGAGACCCAGTACTTC
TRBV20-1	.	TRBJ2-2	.	CSARGAGELFF	TGCAGCGCCAGGGGTGCCGGGGAGCTGTTTTTT
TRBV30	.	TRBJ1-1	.	CAWSPWNTEAFF	TGTGCCTGGAGCCCCTGGAACACTGAAGCTTTCTTT
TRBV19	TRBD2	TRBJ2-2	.	CASSKTVGGGPVTGELFF	TGTGCCAGTAGTAAAACAGTCGGCGGGGGGCCTGTAACCGGGGAGCTGTTTTTT
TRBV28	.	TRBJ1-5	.	CASFPRGGQPQHF	TGTGCCAGCTTCCCCAGGGGTGGCCAGCCCCAGCATTTT
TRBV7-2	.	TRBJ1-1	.	CASNLNPTVNTEAFF	TGTGCCAGCAACCTAAACCCGACAGTGAACACTGAAGCTTTCTTT
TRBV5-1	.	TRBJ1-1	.	CASRMGEVTEAFF	TGCGCCAGCAGGATGGGGGAGGTCACTGAAGCTTTCTTT
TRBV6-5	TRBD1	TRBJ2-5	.	CASRKQGPQTQYF	TGTGCCAGCAGAAAACAGGGGCCCCAGACCCAGTACTTC
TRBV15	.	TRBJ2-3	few	CATSRGQGTDTQYF	TGTGCCACCAGCAGAGGACAGGGCACAGATACGCAGTATTTT
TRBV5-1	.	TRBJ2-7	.	CASSFAAPLSYEQYF	TGCGCCAGCAGCTTTGCGGCCCCTCTTTCCTACGAGCAGTACTTC
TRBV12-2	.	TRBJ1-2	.	CASRFGVVGQGAYFGGYTF	.